This TCR beta chain was sequenced during a study of cytomegalovirus exposure and HLA in healthy donors. Study-wide points: A previous analysis found most TCR beta V segments productive roughly 87% or roughly 30% of the time. Researchers counted around 180 TCR beta chains as cytomegalovirus-associated. Donors were assumed by presence/absence analyses to have roughly uniform sequencing depth.

The germline V gene encodes CDR1 SGHRS and CDR2 YFSETQ. V lost 4 bases and J lost 2; bases outside the gene matches: 6. The CDR3 loop spans 15 amino acids. The PCR made use of 60 Vbeta and 13 Jbeta primers. Original handling: The count from a later analysis was 79 million or so unique TCR beta chains, 9 million to 12 million of them shared. TCRdb's table, derived via immunoSEQ multiplex PCR, lists solely in-frame clones and lacks some. The V and J calls and clone size were taken over from that table, and D and trimming were inferred from the DNA. The data contain some 110,000 clones, about 61% of them seen just once; the ten biggest clones take up over 2%. Comments on this clone: Its specificity is not known.

The TCR comes from a woman in her thirties in good health and CMV-seronegative. This rearrangement joins TRBV5-1 to TRBJ2-5; TRBD1 matches 9 bases. Material: PBMCs. The CDR3 is CASSRDRVGQETQYF. CDR3 DNA: TGCGCCAGCAGCCGGGACAGGGTGGGACAAGAGACCCAGTACTTC.